This T cell receptor beta chain was sequenced for a study of shared clonotypes between healthy human individuals. Germline V gene lookup returns CDR1 SEHNR and CDR2 FQNEAQ (reference sequence). Trimming shortened V by 5 bases and J by 3 bases, and 17 bases separated the two germline ends. This CDR3 has 15 amino acids. Here immunoSEQ multiplex PCR was the method, and the copy in TCRdb shows in-frame clones only, minus some. The sample lists about 1 million clones, about 75% occurring once. Overall study findings and caveats: It was observed that approximately 5% of naive CD4 clonotypes were shared across a handful of donors.

This clone has ten or more counts. Its antigen is still unknown. The origin of this receptor is a young man in good health. The sample was memory CD4+ T cells sorted from blood. Sample subset: CD45RA-negative fraction. V is TRBV7-9 and J is TRBJ2-7; D may be TRBD2 (5 bases). The CDR3, as DNA: TGTGCCAGCAGCAGTAAACGGGCGACTAACTACGAGCAGTACTTC. As protein: CASSSKRATNYEQYF.